This entry concerns a single TCR beta chain. Its specificity is unknown. The entry originates in a study of T cell responses to AZD1222 COVID-19 vaccine. Study as a whole: Pooling covered second doses at about 4 or about 12 weeks. Regarding the study as a whole: There were mostly white British donors and more females than males, and clonal diversity was possibly underestimated. Two AZD1222 administrations were followed by greater Spike-specific TCR breadth and depth. Spike regions recognized by vaccine-associated CD4 TCRs spanned the protein, led by 160-218 and 743-854.

Assay: immunoSEQ multiplex PCR; the TCRdb copy retains only in-frame clones and omits some. This sample has around 130,000 clones, with around 88% found just once. The trim removed 0 bases at V and 4 bases at J, leaving 6 bases unmatched. The CDR3 length is 17 residues. From germline, CDR1 is SGHRS and CDR2 YFSETQ. This TCR came from an adult in good health. This material consisted of peripheral blood, taken on day 0 of AZD1222 vaccination. The V and J genes are TRBV5-1 and TRBJ2-2; TRBD1 aligns across 10 bases. CDR3 coding DNA: TGCGCCAGCAGCTTGGTAGCGGGACAGGGGTTCACCGGGGAGCTGTTTTTT. This translates into CASSLVAGQGFTGELFF.